Listed below are T cell receptor beta chains from one sample, sequenced in a study of cytomegalovirus exposure and HLA in healthy donors. TCRdb's table, derived via immunoSEQ multiplex PCR, lists solely in-frame clones and lacks some. Among around 90,000 clones, around nine tenths were seen once, and the ten largest hold around a tenth. The source material was PBMCs. All receptors come from a young man in good health and CMV-seropositive. Both conserved end residues are part of each CDR3. The size field is filled for only some rows; it gives once, few, many or a size class.

len	j_gene	abundance	v_gene	CDR3aa
15	TRBJ1-5	-	TRBV19	CASSIRPGNIQPQHF
16	TRBJ2-1	-	TRBV27	CASSFRASGTYNEQFF
15	TRBJ2-5	-	TRBV28	CASSFGSGSQETQYF
14	TRBJ2-4	-	TRBV27	CASSPRGGGNIQYF
12	TRBJ2-7	-	TRBV11-2	CASSTGLAEQYF
15	TRBJ2-5	once	TRBV4-2	CASSQGLAVQETQYF
14	TRBJ1-1	few	TRBV30	CAWRNREMNTEAFF
16	TRBJ2-2	-	TRBV5-4	CASSLGLGGNTGELFF
14	TRBJ2-7	-	TRBV27	CASNSDRGWYEQYF
16	TRBJ1-5	once	TRBV5-1	CASSLGGYGSNQPQHF
14	TRBJ1-1	once	TRBV6-6	CASSYREGGTEAFF
13	TRBJ2-5	few	TRBV18	CASSIGQRETQYF
17	TRBJ2-7	few	TRBV6-4	CASSLEGFLAGGYEQYF
15	TRBJ1-2	-	TRBV28	CASSLDRGRDYGYTF
13	TRBJ2-5	-	TRBV19	CASSMTVQETQYF
14	TRBJ1-5	-	TRBV6-5	CASSLRRDNQPQHF
17	TRBJ2-2	-	TRBV15	CATSRVFGGRVTGELFF
14	TRBJ1-4	-	TRBV5-1	CASSQGTTNEKLFF
15	TRBJ2-1	-	TRBV6-1	CASSEMRGGYNEQFF
11	TRBJ2-7	-	TRBV25-1	CASSANSGQYF
14	TRBJ2-5	once	TRBV6-6	CASSYSRVVETQYF
13	TRBJ2-2	-	TRBV11-3	CASRDRGTGELFF
13	TRBJ1-2	-	TRBV18	CASSPTGAYGYTF
15	TRBJ2-7	-	TRBV10-1	CASSESGGRGVEQYF
15	TRBJ2-7	-	TRBV2	CASRVTGGGYYEQYF
13	TRBJ1-1	-	TRBV6-6	CASSYLSGTEAFF
15	TRBJ2-2	few	TRBV7-2	CASSFTGTNTGELFF
17	TRBJ2-3	-	TRBV7-9	CASSLASLAGVTDTQYF
13	TRBJ1-2	-	TRBV28	CASSLRQNYGYTF
16	TRBJ2-7	-	TRBV27	CASSLEGLAGIYEQYF
14	TRBJ2-7	-	TRBV7-9	CASSLGTGGGEQYF
17	TRBJ2-7	-	TRBV13	CASSLAPTSGSYDEQYF